This T cell receptor (beta chain) was observed in a study of blood T cells in healthy people across ages. Every donor contributed around 10 milliliters of peripheral blood by blood draw. The V and J ends lost 6 bases and 9 bases, in that order; junction bases with no gene match: 7. The germline V gene has CDR1 DFQATT and CDR2 SNEGSKA (reference sequence). This CDR3 comprises 14 residues. A second PCR of about 7 to 11 cycles used a sample-barcoded 5' primer and a J-beta primer mix. All cDNA molecules were each tagged by a template-switch adaptor with 12 random nucleotides. TCRdb re-analysed the 5' RACE reads in MiXCR, keeping a single row per CDR3 protein. The sample yields roughly 800,000 distinct CDR3 sequences, 20% to 30% seen once. These sequences were also reported in another study, on T cells of mothers and their children.

This sequence joins TRBV20-1 and TRBJ2-5; 16 bases map to TRBD2. The sample comprised blood. The receptor comes from a boy aged 5 to 17 in good health. CDR3 sequence: CSAGTGTSGGAQYF. DNA of the CDR3: TGCAGTGCGGGGACCGGGACTAGCGGGGGGGCCCAGTACTTC.